These 10 T cell receptor beta chains were sequenced from one sample in a study of identical twins. A single record per CDR3 protein comes from TCRdb applying MiXCR to the 5' RACE reads. The sample lists about 700,000 distinct CDR3 sequences, 8.5% to 9.5% seen once, with roughly 0.9% in the top ten. These sequences were also reported in another study, on yellow fever vaccine responses in identical twins.

The specimen sequenced was PBMCs. Receptors originate from a woman younger than 30 in good health.

A few counts support this clonotype. V usage is TRBV20-1 and J usage is TRBJ2-7; TRBD1 agrees at 9 bases. There are 14 residues in the CDR3. Losses at the gene ends were 6 bases for V and 4 bases for J; bases not matched to a gene: 10. Germline-derived CDR1 and CDR2 are DFQATT and SNEGSKA (reference sequence). CDR3 sequence (DNA): TGCAGTGCACGGCCGGGACAGGGCAAATACGAGCAGTACTTC. Translation: CSARPGQGKYEQYF.

The rearrangement links TRBV12-3 or TRBV12-4 to TRBJ1-2; TRBD1 matches at 7 bases. After removal of 4 bases from V and 4 bases from J, the junction contained 12 bases not matched to a gene. The CDR3 is 16 amino acids. The CDR3 coding sequence is TGTGCCAGCAGTTATGGGGGGGACAGTCTGCTCTATGGCTACACCTTC. Translation: CASSYGGDSLLYGYTF.

This clonotype was seen a few times. One end of the junction fails to match germline, which may point to a read error. CDR3 amino acids: CSARAGGEREQYF. CDR3 nucleotide sequence: TGCAGTGCGAGAGCGGGAGGGGAGCGGGAGCAGTACTTC. This chain connects TRBV20-1 to TRBJ2-7; 10 nucleotides match TRBD2. Germline-derived CDR1 and CDR2 are DFQATT and SNEGSKA (reference sequence). This CDR3 contains 13 residues.

This clonotype occurred a few times. The chain couples TRBV11-1 to TRBJ2-3; D might be TRBD1 (5 bases). V dropped 2 bases and J dropped 0 bases, with 9 bases sitting between them. In germline, CDR1 is SGHAT, CDR2 FQDESV (reference sequence). The CDR3 is made up of 15 amino acids. The CDR3 reads CASSLIQGSTDTQYF. CDR3 DNA sequence: TGTGCCAGCAGCTTAATCCAGGGTAGCACAGATACGCAGTATTTT.

The V call is TRBV20-1, the J call TRBJ2-1; possibly TRBD1 or TRBD2 for D (5 bases each). Trimming cost V 3 bases and J 1 base, with 13 bases left between them. CDR3 length: 15 amino acids. Germline loops: CDR1 DFQATT, CDR2 SNEGSKA (reference sequence). The CDR3 loop reads CSASPRDGSYNEQFF. The CDR3 DNA sequence: TGCAGTGCTAGCCCCAGGGACGGATCCTACAATGAGCAGTTCTTC.

The rearrangement joins TRBV12-3 or TRBV12-4 to TRBJ2-3; 9 positions agree with TRBD1. The CDR3 runs 15 residues. The V gene end was trimmed by 4 bases and the J gene end by 3 bases; junction bases not matched to a gene: 5. CDR3 bases: TGTGCCAGCAGTTACAGGACAGGGGCAACAGATACGCAGTATTTT. Protein sequence: CASSYRTGATDTQYF.

This chain links TRBV6-2 or TRBV6-3 with TRBJ2-4, with TRBD1 matching 7 bases. From germline, CDR1 is MNHEY and CDR2 SVGEGT. The CDR3 loop spans 16 amino acids. The V and J ends lost 0 bases and 0 bases, in that order; junction bases with no gene match: 2. The CDR3 DNA is TGTGCCAGCAGTTACTCGGGGACAGAAGCCAAAAACATTCAGTACTTC. This encodes CASSYSGTEAKNIQYF.

This sequence joins TRBV6-2 or TRBV6-3 and TRBJ2-1; D not certain. The CDR3 length is 18 residues. Looked up from germline, CDR1 is MNHEY and CDR2 is SVGEGT. Trimming took off 0 bases at V and 0 bases at J, with 15 bases between the two ends. In DNA form, the CDR3 reads TGTGCCAGCAGTTACTCGATATTATCAGGCAGCTCCTACAATGAGCAGTTCTTC. Translated: CASSYSILSGSSYNEQFF.

This clonotype showed up just a few times. The rearrangement links TRBV18 to TRBJ2-1; D might be TRBD2 (5 bases). The V gene's germline CDR1 is KGHSH and CDR2 LQKENI. The CDR3 sequence is 12 residues long. V lost 2 bases, J lost 8 bases, and 7 bases lay in between. The CDR3 nucleotides read TGTGCCAGCTCACCAGAGAGGGATGAGCAGTTCTTC. Translation gives CASSPERDEQFF.

This clonotype was seen repeatedly, ten times or more. This chain joins TRBV29-1 and TRBJ2-7; no definite D call. Germline CDR1 is SQVTM and CDR2 is ANQGSEA. The CDR3 loop spans 14 amino acids. V lost 4 bases to trimming and J lost 1 base, with 14 bases between them. CDR3 residues: CSVAATVPSYEQYF. The CDR3 nucleotides read TGCAGCGTTGCGGCTACGGTTCCTTCCTACGAGCAGTACTTC.